This T cell receptor (beta chain) is drawn from a study of persistence of HIV-infected CD4 T cells. Study summary: Anti-CD3/anti-CD28 beads activated more cells than antigen stimulation did. Study-wide results and caveats: Within sorted populations, more oligoclonal TCRs accompanied more oligoclonal proviruses. Bulk TCR data could not be restricted to HIV-1-infected CMV-responding cells.

Regarding this clone: Its matching antigen is unknown.

Trimming removed 0 bases from V and 3 bases from J, with 14 bases in between. The CDR3 has 16 amino acids. Looked up from germline, CDR1 is LNHDA and CDR2 is SQIVND (reference sequence). The immunoSEQ assay was version 4, run in survey mode. TCRdb's copy holds only in-frame clones and misses some; the assay was immunoSEQ multiplex PCR. There are approximately 45,000 clones in the sample; roughly nine tenths occur only once, and approximately 0.45% lies in the top ten. This nonspecific control used anti-CD3/anti-CD28 bead stimulation of CD4+ T cells. CD4+ T cells upregulating both CD40 ligand and CD69 were sorted as responding cells. Donors had undetectable plasma HIV-1 RNA, under 50 copies/mL, for 4+ years.

The sample was CD4+ T cells sorted from PBMCs after approximately 19-hour stimulation, taken from a patient who received antiretroviral therapy. The rearrangement uses TRBV19 and TRBJ1-1; D remains unclear. The clonotype comes from an adult woman with HIV who was CMV-seropositive. CDR3 sequence (DNA): TGTGCCAGTAGTATAGACTCGGACGGCCAAGACACTGAAGCTTTCTTT. This sequence encodes CASSIDSDGQDTEAFF.